This T cell receptor beta chain emerged from a study of T cell responses to AZD1222 COVID-19 vaccine. The study's findings and limits: Reports say nearly half of spike-specific TCRs go after unmutated variant regions.

The germline V gene has CDR1 SGHTA and CDR2 FQGNSA. The CDR3 runs to 13 residues. V was shortened by 4 bases and J by 5 bases, with 9 bases between the two germline ends. This clone was counted once. The antigen is unknown. Using immunoSEQ multiplex PCR, the repertoire was profiled, and TCRdb retains in-frame clones only, with some absent. The sample has around 84,000 clones, around 88% seen once. The gene calls are TRBV7-2 and TRBJ1-5; no definite D call. The sequenced sample was peripheral blood, obtained on day 0 of MenACWY control vaccination. The receptor was derived from an adult in good health. CDR3 DNA sequence: TGTGCCAGCAGCTCAATTGTCGATCAGCCCCAGCATTTT. This encodes CASSSIVDQPQHF.